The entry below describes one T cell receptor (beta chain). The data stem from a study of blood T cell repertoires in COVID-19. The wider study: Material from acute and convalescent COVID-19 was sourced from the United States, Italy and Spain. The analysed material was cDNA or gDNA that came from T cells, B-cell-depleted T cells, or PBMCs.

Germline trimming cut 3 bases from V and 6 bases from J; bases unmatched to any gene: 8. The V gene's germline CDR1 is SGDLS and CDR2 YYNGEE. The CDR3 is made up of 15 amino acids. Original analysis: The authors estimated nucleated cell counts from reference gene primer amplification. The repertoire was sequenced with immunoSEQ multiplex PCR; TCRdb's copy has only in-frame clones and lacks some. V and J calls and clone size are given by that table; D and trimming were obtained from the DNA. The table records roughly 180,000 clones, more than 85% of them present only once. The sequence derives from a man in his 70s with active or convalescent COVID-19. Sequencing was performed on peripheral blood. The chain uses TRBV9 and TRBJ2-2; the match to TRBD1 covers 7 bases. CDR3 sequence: CASSGTQGRAGELFF. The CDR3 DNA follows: TGTGCCAGCAGCGGGACACAGGGGAGAGCCGGGGAGCTGTTTTTT.